The 32 T cell receptor beta chains below were found in one sample sequenced in a study of human T cells and chemical hapten exposure (dated by TCRdb to the early 2020s). The receptor library was made with RACE. TCRdb records NextSeq 500 as the sequencer. TCRdb took the public reads, trimmed them with fastp at Q25, ran MiXCR for clone calling and kept in-frame beta chains. Duplicate CDR3 protein sequences are folded into a single record with the most common DNA and genes. The sample data list fewer than 300,000 distinct CDR3 sequences, and approximately 8.4% of these were observed just once. Less than 3% of the sample belongs to the ten largest clones. The sample's time point label is to be understood as: pre-sensitization, week 0. The sample's treatment or condition label is to be understood as: therapeutic diphenylcyclopropenone sensitization with weekly scalp DPC. Sequencing was performed on whole blood, taken in connection with sensitization to the hapten diphenylcyclopropenone (DPC). The receptor set was obtained from a woman between 40 and 55 years old with alopecia areata. Some clones in this sample may be carry-over from other donors' samples.

This clonotype was recorded a few times. The CDR3: CASSLPPLLAGGYNEQFF. The CDR3 DNA reads TGTGCCAGCAGTTTACCTCCCTTACTAGCGGGAGGGTACAATGAGCAGTTCTTC. The V gene is TRBV27, the J gene TRBJ2-1, with 13 bases fitting TRBD2. Per germline, CDR1 MNHEY and CDR2 SMNVEV (reference sequence). J lost 4 bases, V lost 2 bases, and 8 bases had no gene match. The CDR3 runs 18 residues.

This clonotype has just a few counts. The gene calls are TRBV28 and TRBJ2-2, with 7 bases that match TRBD2. The CDR3 contains 16 residues. Germline V CDR1 and CDR2: MDHEN, SYDVKM. V dropped 4 bases and J dropped 4; count of bases not matched to a gene: 9. The CDR3 sequence is CASSSPAGPSTGELFF. The CDR3, as DNA: TGTGCCAGCAGTTCCCCAGCGGGACCCAGCACCGGGGAGCTGTTTTTT.

In its sample, this clonotype was seen a few times. V is TRBV20-1 and J is TRBJ1-6, with D hard to call. Trimming removed 0 bases at V and 0 bases at J, with 12 bases between. The CDR3 totals 17 residues. The V gene's germline CDR1 is DFQATT and CDR2 SNEGSKA (reference sequence). The CDR3 sequence: CSARDVQYSSYNSPLHF. CDR3 in DNA: TGCAGTGCTAGAGATGTACAGTACAGCTCCTATAATTCACCCCTCCACTTT.

This clonotype turned up a few times. J is TRBJ2-3 and V is TRBV12-3 or TRBV12-4; possible D gene TRBD2, 6 bases. This CDR3 is 15 amino acids long. Between the trimmed V and J ends, which lost 1 base and 2 bases, there was a span of 10 bases. DNA for the CDR3: TGTGCCAGCAGTTTAGAGGGCGGGGTCACAGATACGCAGTATTTT. It translates to CASSLEGGVTDTQYF.

V usage is TRBV6-6 and J usage is TRBJ2-7; unclear D gene. V was trimmed by 4 bases and J by 5 bases, leaving 12 bases between them. The CDR3 has 13 amino acids. Germline V lookup: CDR1 MNHNY, CDR2 SVGAGI (reference sequence). The CDR3 DNA sequence: TGTGCCAGCAGTTCACCGCCTGGAAACGAGCAGTACTTC. This sequence encodes CASSSPPGNEQYF.

This sequence joins TRBV6-2 or TRBV6-3 and TRBJ2-3; possibly TRBD2 for D (6 bases). The ends were cut back, 8 bases at V and 6 bases at J, with 9 bases in the middle. This CDR3 has 11 amino acids. Germline V CDR1 and CDR2: MNHEY, SVGEGT. CDR3 DNA: TGTGCCAGCCGGGGGTGGGATACGCAGTATTTT. Amino acid sequence: CASRGWDTQYF.

This clonotype was seen ten or more times. The chain joins TRBV6-1 to TRBJ1-6, with TRBD1 as a possible D gene (5 bases). Germline V CDR1 and CDR2: MNHNS, SASEGT. With 0 bases removed from V and 9 bases from J, the gap between germline ends came to 9 bases. This CDR3 is 14 amino acids long. The CDR3 coding sequence is TGTGCCAGCAGTGAAGCGGATGGGGGTTCACCCCTCCACTTT. This gives the protein CASSEADGGSPLHF.

The CDR3 spells CASTLRETQYF. DNA of the CDR3: TGTGCCAGCACCCTTCGCGAGACCCAGTACTTC. V and J are TRBV2 and TRBJ2-5; D remains ambiguous. The CDR3 covers 11 residues. Trimming shortened V by 7 bases and J by 5 bases, and 8 bases separated the two germline ends. Germline CDR1 is SNHLY and CDR2 is FYNNEI.

This chain uses TRBV12-3 or TRBV12-4 with TRBJ1-1; unclear D gene. Deletions cut 3 bases from V and 3 bases from J, with 8 bases between. This CDR3 region has 13 residues. CDR3 protein: CASSLDWDTEAFF. For the CDR3, the DNA is TGTGCCAGCAGTTTGGATTGGGACACTGAAGCTTTCTTT.

The chain carries TRBV30 and TRBJ1-5; D is possibly TRBD1 (5 bases). V lost 5 bases to trimming and J lost 0 bases, with 11 bases between them. The CDR3 has 14 amino acids. Germline V gene sequence: CDR1 GTSNPN, CDR2 SVGIG (reference sequence). The CDR3 here is CAWGTGTSNQPQHF. The DNA of the CDR3 is TGTGCCTGGGGGACCGGGACTAGCAATCAGCCCCAGCATTTT.

The genes are TRBV11-2 and TRBJ2-5, with D unresolved. Germline V lookup: CDR1 SGHAT, CDR2 FQNNGV. CDR3 length equals 14 residues. Trimming stripped 3 bases from V and 0 bases from J, with 8 bases between. CDR3 in amino acids: CASSFPPNQETQYF. DNA of the CDR3: TGTGCCAGCAGCTTTCCACCTAACCAAGAGACCCAGTACTTC.

The chain links TRBV20-1 to TRBJ2-7, with D hard to call. Germline lookup yields CDR1 DFQATT and CDR2 SNEGSKA (reference sequence). Deletions cut 6 bases from V and 2 bases from J, with 8 bases between. CDR3 length: 11 amino acids. CDR3 amino acids: CSASVTYEQYF. Here the CDR3 DNA reads TGCAGTGCCAGCGTAACCTACGAGCAGTACTTC.

This CDR3 is CSGRRAGGETQYF. The CDR3 DNA reads TGCAGCGGCCGGAGGGCCGGGGGAGAGACCCAGTACTTC. This chain joins TRBV29-1 and TRBJ2-5; a weak D match, TRBD2 (6 bases). The CDR3 contains 13 residues. Germline loops: CDR1 SQVTM, CDR2 ANQGSEA. Trimming took 7 bases from V and 4 from J, leaving 16 bases between them.

This chain joins TRBV6-5 and TRBJ1-1; 7 nucleotides align to TRBD1. Germline V gives CDR1 MNHEY, CDR2 SVGAGI. The CDR3 consists of 14 residues. The V segment lost 7 bases and the J segment 9 bases; nucleotides outside the gene matches: 14. CDR3 DNA sequence: TGTGCCAGCACGGGACAGTGGGGGGGAGTCAAAGCTTTCTTT. Translated: CASTGQWGGVKAFF.

V gene TRBV20-1 combines with J gene TRBJ2-1; unclear D gene. Looked up from germline, CDR1 is DFQATT and CDR2 is SNEGSKA (reference sequence). The CDR3 runs to 13 residues. Trimming stripped 0 bases from V and 9 bases from J, with 12 bases between. The CDR3 bases are TGCAGTGCTAGAGATCCACTCCAAGGTGAGCAGTTCTTC. Its protein product is CSARDPLQGEQFF.

This clonotype was detected a few times. The chain recombines TRBV12-3 or TRBV12-4 with TRBJ2-2, with D unclear. Trimming removed 3 bases from V and 4 bases from J, with 9 bases in between. The CDR3 loop spans 14 amino acids. This chain's CDR3 is CASSLSTLTGELFF. The CDR3 coding sequence is TGTGCCAGCAGTTTGTCCACCCTCACCGGGGAGCTGTTTTTT.

This rearrangement joins TRBV5-5 to TRBJ1-1; the D is unclear. The V end lost 2 bases, the J end lost 1 base, and 6 bases lay between the germline ends. Germline CDR1 SGHKS, CDR2 YYEKEE (reference sequence). This CDR3 contains 13 residues. The DNA for the CDR3 is TGTGCCAGCAGCTTCGTCCGGAACACTGAAGCTTTCTTT. It specifies CASSFVRNTEAFF.

The chain recombines TRBV4-2 with TRBJ2-1, with D maybe TRBD2 (6 bases). CDR1 is LGHNA, CDR2 YNFKEQ, per germline. This CDR3 has 13 amino acids. Trimming left V 2 bases short and J 10 bases short, with 12 bases between. CDR3 amino acids: CASSQCLAGEQFF. The DNA of the CDR3 is TGTGCCAGCAGCCAATGCCTCGCGGGAGAGCAGTTCTTC.

CDR3 amino acids: CASSSNFYEQYF. In DNA, the CDR3 is TGTGCCAGCAGTTCTAACTTCTACGAGCAGTACTTC. J is TRBJ2-7 and V is TRBV28, with D unresolved. The CDR3 runs 12 residues. Germline V gene lookup returns CDR1 MDHEN and CDR2 SYDVKM. V dropped 4 bases and J dropped 3 bases, with 7 bases sitting between them. The full variable domain, in which reference TRBV28 and TRBJ2-7 provide the parts outside the CDR3, is DVKVTQSSRYLVKRTGEKVFLECVQDMDHENMFWYRQDPGLGLRLIYFSYDVKMKEKGDIPEGYSVSREKKERFSLILESASTNQTSMYLCASSSNFYEQYFGPGTRLTVT.

This chain uses TRBV6-2 or TRBV6-3 with TRBJ2-7, with 7 bases aligning to TRBD2. In germline, CDR1 is MNHEY, CDR2 SVGEGT. V was clipped by 6 bases and J by 0 bases; unmatched bases: 2. CDR3 size: 13 residues. The CDR3 region is CASRLASSYEQYF. In DNA, the CDR3 is TGTGCCAGCAGACTAGCGAGCTCCTACGAGCAGTACTTC.

This clonotype was seen ten or more times. This rearrangement joins TRBV11-3 to TRBJ2-5; D is perhaps TRBD2 (6 bases). Germline CDR1 SGHNT, CDR2 YENEEA. This CDR3 is 16 amino acids long. The V gene lost 4 bases and the J gene lost 1 base, with 16 bases spanning the gap. CDR3 sequence (DNA): TGTGCCAGCAGCTCCCGCGGGACGGGCCGCCAAGAGACCCAGTACTTC. It translates to CASSSRGTGRQETQYF.

This clonotype was observed a handful of times. V usage is TRBV5-5 and J usage is TRBJ2-3, with TRBD1 identical over 7 bases. Unmatched junction bases numbered 7, after V lost 6 bases and J lost 3 bases. Germline V CDR1 and CDR2: SGHKS, YYEKEE (reference sequence). This CDR3 spans 14 amino acids. The CDR3, as DNA: TGTGCCAGCACTCTGGGGACAGCGACAGATACGCAGTATTTT. Translated: CASTLGTATDTQYF.

This clonotype was observed at least ten times. The chain has TRBV11-2 and TRBJ2-3, with D uncertain. CDR3 length: 13 amino acids. V dropped 4 bases and J dropped 5 bases, with 10 bases sitting between them. Per germline, CDR1 SGHAT and CDR2 FQNNGV. The CDR3 bases are TGTGCCAGCAGCTCGGGCAAGGGAGATACGCAGTATTTT. It translates to CASSSGKGDTQYF.

As DNA, the CDR3 is TGTGCCAGCAGTCGATCATTGGGGTGGACCGGGGAGCTGTTTTTT. Amino acid sequence: CASSRSLGWTGELFF. The chain couples TRBV6-1 to TRBJ2-2; D gene ambiguous. The V gene's germline CDR1 is MNHNS and CDR2 SASEGT. The CDR3 totals 15 residues. V dropped 5 bases and J dropped 5 bases, with 15 bases sitting between them.

This clonotype was picked up many times. V usage is TRBV3-1 and J usage is TRBJ1-6, with no clear D. Per the germline V gene, CDR1 is LGHDT and CDR2 is YNNKEL (reference sequence). With 1 base removed from V and 8 bases from J, the gap between germline ends came to 9 bases. The CDR3 loop spans 14 amino acids. CDR3 in amino acids: CASSQAGVYSPLHF. Written as DNA, the CDR3 is TGTGCCAGCAGCCAAGCTGGGGTATATTCACCCCTCCACTTT. The whole variable domain, remainder taken from reference TRBV3-1 and TRBJ1-6, is DTAVSQTPKYLVTQMGNDKSIKCEQNLGHDTMYWYKQDSKKFLKIMFSYNNKELIINETVPNRFSPKSPDKAHLNLHINSLELGDSAVYFCASSQAGVYSPLHFGNGTRLTVT.

The chain carries TRBV7-8 and TRBJ2-1; D not resolved. The CDR3 has 15 residues. V was clipped by 3 bases and J by 0 bases, with 9 bases between them. Germline CDR1 reads SGHVS; CDR2 reads FQNEAQ. The DNA of the CDR3 is TGTGCCAGCAGCTTCCCTAGTAGCTCCTACAATGAGCAGTTCTTC. Translation: CASSFPSSSYNEQFF.

This sequence joins TRBV24-1 and TRBJ2-1; 9 bases line up with TRBD2. From germline, CDR1 is KGHDR and CDR2 SFDVKD. The CDR3 totals 16 residues. V shed 1 base, J shed 8 bases, and the junction held 8 bases outside the gene matches. The CDR3, as DNA: TGTGCCACCAGTGATTTAGGCGGGAGGGCCAGGGATGAGCAGTTCTTC. Translated: CATSDLGGRARDEQFF.

This clonotype was observed a handful of times. V usage is TRBV6-1 and J usage is TRBJ1-2; D gene uncertain. CDR1 and CDR2 (germline): MNHNS, SASEGT. The CDR3 has 13 residues. With 4 bases removed from V and 1 base from J, the gap between germline ends came to 7 bases. The CDR3 sequence is CASSAGFNYGYTF. CDR3 nucleotides: TGTGCCAGCAGTGCGGGATTTAACTATGGCTACACCTTC.

The J gene is TRBJ1-4, the V gene TRBV29-1; the match to TRBD1 covers 9 bases. CDR3 size: 15 residues. Germline V gene lookup returns CDR1 SQVTM and CDR2 ANQGSEA. J was trimmed by 6 bases and V by 6 bases; bases with no gene match: 11. The CDR3 bases are TGCAGCGTGAAAAGGACAGGGGCGCGGGATGAAAAACTGTTTTTT. As protein: CSVKRTGARDEKLFF.

The rearrangement uses TRBV7-9 and TRBJ2-3; a possible D gene is TRBD2 (5 bases). Looked up from germline, CDR1 is SEHNR and CDR2 is FQNEAQ (reference sequence). V was pared by 5 bases and J by 4 bases, with 16 bases between. CDR3 length: 15 amino acids. CDR3 in amino acids: CASSPWESGADTQYF. The CDR3 region has the DNA TGTGCCAGCAGCCCTTGGGAAAGCGGCGCAGATACGCAGTATTTT.

This clonotype came up a few times. The rearrangement links TRBV7-2 to TRBJ1-1; TRBD1 might be the D (6 bases). Trimming took 5 bases from V and 4 from J, leaving 14 bases between them. The germline CDR1 and CDR2 sequences are SGHTA and FQGNSA. This CDR3 region has 14 residues. The CDR3 nucleotides read TGTGCCAGCAGCATGGACAGACCCGCCACTGAAGCTTTCTTT. Residues: CASSMDRPATEAFF. Based on the CDR3 plus reference TRBV7-2 and TRBJ1-1, the full variable domain is GAGVSQSPSNKVTEKGKDVELRCDPISGHTALYWYRQSLGQGLEFLIYFQGNSAPDKSGLPSDRFSAERTGGSVSTLTIQRTQQEDSAVYLCASSMDRPATEAFFGQGTRLTVV.

The CDR3 DNA follows: TGCGCCAGCAGCTTGGGGCTAGCGGGAGGCCTGCCCTACGAGCAGTACTTC. It encodes CASSLGLAGGLPYEQYF. This sequence joins TRBV5-1 and TRBJ2-7; TRBD2 matches at 11 bases. This CDR3 is 17 amino acids long. Per germline, CDR1 SGHRS and CDR2 YFSETQ. With 0 bases clipped from V and 2 bases from J, the junction kept 7 bases outside the gene matches.